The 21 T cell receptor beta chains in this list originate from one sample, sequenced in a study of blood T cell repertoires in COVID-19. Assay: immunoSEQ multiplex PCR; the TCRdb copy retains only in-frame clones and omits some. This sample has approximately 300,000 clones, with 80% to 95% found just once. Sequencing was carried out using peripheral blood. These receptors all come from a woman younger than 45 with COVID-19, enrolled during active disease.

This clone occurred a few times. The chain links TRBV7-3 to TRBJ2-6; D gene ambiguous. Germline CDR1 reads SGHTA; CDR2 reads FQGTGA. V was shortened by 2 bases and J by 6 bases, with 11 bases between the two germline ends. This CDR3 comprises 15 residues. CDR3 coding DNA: TGTGCCAGCAGCTTAGGGCCCCCGCCGGCCAACGTCCTGACTTTC. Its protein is CASSLGPPPANVLTF.

The CDR3 protein is CASSLNPGSAYEQYF. CDR3 sequence (DNA): TGTGCCAGCAGCTTAAATCCAGGGTCCGCCTACGAGCAGTACTTC. The genes are TRBV7-2 and TRBJ2-7; weak D call: TRBD1 (5 bases). This CDR3 has 15 amino acids. From germline, CDR1 is SGHTA and CDR2 FQGNSA. V lost 2 bases, J lost 2 bases, and 13 bases lay in between.

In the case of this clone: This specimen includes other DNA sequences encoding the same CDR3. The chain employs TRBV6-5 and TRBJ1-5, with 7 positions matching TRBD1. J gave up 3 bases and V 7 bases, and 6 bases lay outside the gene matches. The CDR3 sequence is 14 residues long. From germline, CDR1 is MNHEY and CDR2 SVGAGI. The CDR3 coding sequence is TGTGCCAGCACCGAGGGGGCATCCAATCAGCCCCAGCATTTT. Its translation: CASTEGASNQPQHF.

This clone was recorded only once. CDR3 DNA sequence: TGTGCCTGGAGTCAGGGAAGTGAAAAACTGTTTTTT. It specifies CAWSQGSEKLFF. The J gene is TRBJ1-4, the V gene TRBV30, with a tentative D call TRBD1 (5 bases). Germline V gene sequence: CDR1 GTSNPN, CDR2 SVGIG (reference sequence). Trimming removed 2 bases at V and 7 bases at J, with 8 bases between. This CDR3 has 12 residues.

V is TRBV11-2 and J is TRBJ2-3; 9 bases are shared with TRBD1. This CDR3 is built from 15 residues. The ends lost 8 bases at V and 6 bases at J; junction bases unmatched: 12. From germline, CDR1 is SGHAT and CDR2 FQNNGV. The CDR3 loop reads CASGRRTGDGDTQYF. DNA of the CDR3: TGTGCCAGCGGGCGCCGGACAGGGGACGGGGATACGCAGTATTTT.

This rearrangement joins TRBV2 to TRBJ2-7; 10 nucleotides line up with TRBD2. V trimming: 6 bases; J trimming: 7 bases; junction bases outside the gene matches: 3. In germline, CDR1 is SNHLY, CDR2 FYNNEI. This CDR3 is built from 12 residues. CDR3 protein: CASRRAGGEQYF. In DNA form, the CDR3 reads TGTGCCAGCAGGAGAGCGGGGGGGGAGCAGTACTTC.

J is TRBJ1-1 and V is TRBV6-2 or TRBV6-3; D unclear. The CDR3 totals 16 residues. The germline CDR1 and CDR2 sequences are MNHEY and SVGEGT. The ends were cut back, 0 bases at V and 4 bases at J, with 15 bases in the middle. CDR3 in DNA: TGTGCCAGCAGTTACTCGGGCCCACAGCTCGCCACTGAAGCTTTCTTT. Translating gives CASSYSGPQLATEAFF.

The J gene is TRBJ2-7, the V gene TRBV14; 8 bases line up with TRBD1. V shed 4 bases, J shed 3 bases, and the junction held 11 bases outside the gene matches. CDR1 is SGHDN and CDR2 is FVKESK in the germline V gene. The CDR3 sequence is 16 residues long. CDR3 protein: CASSLRLGQGLYEQYF. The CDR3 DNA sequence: TGTGCCAGCAGCCTTAGACTCGGACAGGGACTCTACGAGCAGTACTTC.

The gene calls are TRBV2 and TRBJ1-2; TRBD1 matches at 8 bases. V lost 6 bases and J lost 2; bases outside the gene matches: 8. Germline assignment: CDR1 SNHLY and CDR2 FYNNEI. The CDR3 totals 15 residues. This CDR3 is CASRGTGWENYGYTF. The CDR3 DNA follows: TGTGCCAGCAGGGGGACAGGCTGGGAGAACTATGGCTACACCTTC.

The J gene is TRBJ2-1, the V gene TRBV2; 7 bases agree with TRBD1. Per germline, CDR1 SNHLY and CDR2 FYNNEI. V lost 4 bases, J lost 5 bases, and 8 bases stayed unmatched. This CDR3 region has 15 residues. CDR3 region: CASSVLRGRDNEQFF. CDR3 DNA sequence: TGTGCCAGCAGTGTTTTAAGGGGGCGGGACAATGAGCAGTTCTTC.

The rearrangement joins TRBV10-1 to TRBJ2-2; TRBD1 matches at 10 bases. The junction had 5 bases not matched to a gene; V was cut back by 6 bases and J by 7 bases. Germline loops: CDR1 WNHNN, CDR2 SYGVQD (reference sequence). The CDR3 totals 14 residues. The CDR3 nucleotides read TGCGCCAGCAGAGGACAGGGGGAGAGCGGGGAGCTGTTTTTT. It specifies CASRGQGESGELFF.

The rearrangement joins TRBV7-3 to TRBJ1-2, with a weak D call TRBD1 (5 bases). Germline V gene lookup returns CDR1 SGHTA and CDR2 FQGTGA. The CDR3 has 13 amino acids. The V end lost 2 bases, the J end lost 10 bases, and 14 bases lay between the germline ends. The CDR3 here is CASSLGGTTDYTF. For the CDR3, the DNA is TGTGCCAGCAGCTTAGGGGGGACGACTGACTACACCTTC.

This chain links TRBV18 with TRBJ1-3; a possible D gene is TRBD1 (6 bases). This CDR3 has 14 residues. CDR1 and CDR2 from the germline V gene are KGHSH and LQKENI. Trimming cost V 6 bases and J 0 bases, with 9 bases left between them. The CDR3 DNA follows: TGTGCCAGCTCGGGACAAAACTCTGGAAACACCATATATTTT. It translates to CASSGQNSGNTIYF.

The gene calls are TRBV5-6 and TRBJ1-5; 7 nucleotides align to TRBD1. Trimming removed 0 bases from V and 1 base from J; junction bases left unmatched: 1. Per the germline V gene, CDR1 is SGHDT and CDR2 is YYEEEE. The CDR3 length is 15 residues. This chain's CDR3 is CASSLGQGSNQPQHF. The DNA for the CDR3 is TGTGCCAGCAGCTTGGGACAGGGCAGCAATCAGCCCCAGCATTTT.

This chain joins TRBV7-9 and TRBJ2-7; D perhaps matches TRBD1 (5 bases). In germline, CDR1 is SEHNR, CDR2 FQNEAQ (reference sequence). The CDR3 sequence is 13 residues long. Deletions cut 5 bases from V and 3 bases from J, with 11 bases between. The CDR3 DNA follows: TGTGCCAGCAGCCAAGAGGACAACTACGAGCAGTACTTC. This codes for CASSQEDNYEQYF.

CDR3 in amino acids: CAWRRVSSGNTIYF. CDR3 DNA: TGTGCCTGGAGGAGGGTATCCTCTGGAAACACCATATATTTT. V and J are TRBV30 and TRBJ1-3; D unclear. The CDR3 is made up of 14 amino acids. Germline lookup yields CDR1 GTSNPN and CDR2 SVGIG (reference sequence). The V end lost 3 bases, the J end lost 0 bases, and 9 bases lay between the germline ends.

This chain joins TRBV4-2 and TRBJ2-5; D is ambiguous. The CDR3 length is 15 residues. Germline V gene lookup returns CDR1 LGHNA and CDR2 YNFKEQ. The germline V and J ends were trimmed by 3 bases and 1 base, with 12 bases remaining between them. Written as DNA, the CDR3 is TGTGCCAGCAGCCACAGGCAAAACAGCCAAGAGACCCAGTACTTC. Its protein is CASSHRQNSQETQYF.

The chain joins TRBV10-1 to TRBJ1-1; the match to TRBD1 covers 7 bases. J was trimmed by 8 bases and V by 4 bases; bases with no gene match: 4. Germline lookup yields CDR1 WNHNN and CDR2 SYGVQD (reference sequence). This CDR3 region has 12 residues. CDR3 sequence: CASSADRDEAFF. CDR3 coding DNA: TGCGCCAGCAGTGCCGACAGGGACGAAGCTTTCTTT.

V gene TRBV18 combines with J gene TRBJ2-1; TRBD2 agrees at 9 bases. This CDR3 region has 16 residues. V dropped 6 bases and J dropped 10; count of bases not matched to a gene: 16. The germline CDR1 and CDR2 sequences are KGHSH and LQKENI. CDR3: CASSPRGASGIGEQFF. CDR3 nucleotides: TGTGCCAGCTCCCCTAGGGGCGCTAGCGGGATCGGAGAGCAGTTCTTC.

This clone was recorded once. CDR3 loop: CASSFSSGDNEQFF. CDR3 DNA sequence: TGTGCCAGCAGCTTTAGTTCGGGAGACAATGAGCAGTTCTTC. The V call is TRBV3-1 (or the pseudogene TRBV3-2), the J call TRBJ2-1; D is possibly TRBD2 (6 bases). Germline V gene data show CDR1 as LGHDT and CDR2 as YNNKEL (reference sequence). Trimming cost V 5 bases and J 5 bases, with 13 bases left between them. There are 14 residues in the CDR3.

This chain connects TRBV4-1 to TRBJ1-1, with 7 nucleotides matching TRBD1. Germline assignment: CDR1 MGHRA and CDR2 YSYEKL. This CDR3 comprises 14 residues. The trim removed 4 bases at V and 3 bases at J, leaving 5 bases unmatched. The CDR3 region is CASSPLQGYTEAFF. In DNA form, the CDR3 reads TGCGCCAGCAGCCCTTTACAGGGGTACACTGAAGCTTTCTTT.